This is a list of T cell receptor beta chains from one sample in a study of T cell responses to AZD1222 COVID-19 vaccine. Sequenced by immunoSEQ multiplex PCR; TCRdb stores in-frame clones only, minus some. There are under 200,000 clones in the sample; 70% to 90% occur only once, and over 4% lies in the top ten. Sequenced material: peripheral blood, taken 28 days after the second AZD1222 dose. The receptors were sampled from an adult who received the AZD1222 COVID-19 vaccine. Each CDR3 is given with its conserved first and last residue. The order of the fields is V gene, D gene, J gene, clone size, CDR3 protein, CDR3 DNA. D genes are given only for firm matches. Part of the rows lack a size; the others show once, few, many or a class for expanded clones.

v_gene: TRBV6-5; d_gene: -; j_gene: TRBJ1-5; abundance: -; CDR3aa: CATKEYQHQPQHF; CDR3nt: TGTGCCACCAAAGAATACCAGCATCAGCCCCAGCATTTT
v_gene: TRBV19; d_gene: -; j_gene: TRBJ1-2; abundance: -; CDR3aa: CASSRRTGSPGYGYTF; CDR3nt: TGTGCCAGTAGTCGACGTACCGGGAGCCCAGGCTATGGCTACACCTTC
v_gene: TRBV30; d_gene: -; j_gene: TRBJ1-3; abundance: few; CDR3aa: CAWGWGNTIYF; CDR3nt: TGTGCCTGGGGGTGGGGAAACACCATATATTTT
v_gene: TRBV4-3; d_gene: -; j_gene: TRBJ1-3; abundance: -; CDR3aa: CASSQELLSSGNTIYF; CDR3nt: TGCGCCAGCAGCCAAGAACTGTTAAGCTCTGGAAACACCATATATTTT
v_gene: TRBV7-9; d_gene: -; j_gene: TRBJ2-7; abundance: -; CDR3aa: CASSLALTPNYEQYF; CDR3nt: TGTGCCAGCAGCTTAGCCCTGACACCTAACTACGAGCAGTACTTC
v_gene: TRBV25-1; d_gene: -; j_gene: TRBJ2-6; abundance: -; CDR3aa: CASEWATHSGANVLTF; CDR3nt: TGTGCCAGCGAGTGGGCCACTCATTCTGGGGCCAACGTCCTGACTTTC
v_gene: TRBV27; d_gene: -; j_gene: TRBJ1-5; abundance: -; CDR3aa: CASSSSSGYYSNQPQHF; CDR3nt: TGTGCCAGCAGTAGTTCCTCAGGGTACTATAGCAATCAGCCCCAGCATTTT
v_gene: TRBV2; d_gene: TRBD2; j_gene: TRBJ2-1; abundance: -; CDR3aa: CASSEAGLAGVNEQFF; CDR3nt: TGTGCCAGCAGTGAAGCTGGCCTAGCGGGGGTTAATGAGCAGTTCTTC
v_gene: TRBV5-5; d_gene: -; j_gene: TRBJ1-2; abundance: -; CDR3aa: CASSFRGLSGYTF; CDR3nt: TGTGCCAGCAGCTTCCGGGGGCTCAGCGGCTACACCTTC
v_gene: TRBV6-5; d_gene: -; j_gene: TRBJ1-2; abundance: -; CDR3aa: CASRGRSINNYGYTF; CDR3nt: TGTGCCAGCCGGGGTAGGAGTATCAATAACTATGGCTACACCTTC
v_gene: TRBV3-1/TRBV3-2; d_gene: -; j_gene: TRBJ1-1; abundance: -; CDR3aa: CASSQSRDTEAFF; CDR3nt: TGTGCCAGCAGCCAAAGCAGGGACACTGAAGCTTTCTTT
v_gene: TRBV6-5; d_gene: -; j_gene: TRBJ1-1; abundance: once; CDR3aa: CASSYGTEAFF; CDR3nt: TGTGCCAGCAGTTATGGGACTGAAGCTTTCTTT
v_gene: TRBV25-1; d_gene: -; j_gene: TRBJ1-2; abundance: -; CDR3aa: CASSGTGYGYTF; CDR3nt: TGTGCCAGCAGTGGAACAGGGTATGGCTACACCTTC
v_gene: TRBV2; d_gene: -; j_gene: TRBJ1-1; abundance: -; CDR3aa: CASSSGAWNTEAFF; CDR3nt: TGTGCCAGCAGTTCAGGGGCGTGGAACACTGAAGCTTTCTTT
v_gene: TRBV12-3/TRBV12-4; d_gene: -; j_gene: TRBJ1-3; abundance: few; CDR3aa: CAAKWNTIYF; CDR3nt: TGTGCCGCGAAGTGGAACACCATATATTTT
v_gene: TRBV11-2; d_gene: -; j_gene: TRBJ1-6; abundance: -; CDR3aa: CASMQLAYNSPLHF; CDR3nt: TGTGCCAGCATGCAGCTAGCCTATAATTCACCCCTCCACTTT
v_gene: TRBV7-6; d_gene: -; j_gene: TRBJ2-2; abundance: once; CDR3aa: CASSFLGGGNTGELFF; CDR3nt: TGTGCCAGCAGCTTTCTAGGCGGAGGGAACACCGGGGAGCTGTTTTTT
v_gene: TRBV6-5; d_gene: -; j_gene: TRBJ2-2; abundance: -; CDR3aa: CASSYSKWNTGELFF; CDR3nt: TGTGCCAGCAGTTACTCGAAGTGGAACACCGGGGAGCTGTTTTTT
v_gene: TRBV5-4; d_gene: -; j_gene: TRBJ2-1; abundance: -; CDR3aa: CASSPWNKYNEQFF; CDR3nt: TGTGCCAGCAGCCCATGGAATAAATACAATGAGCAGTTCTTC
v_gene: TRBV5-1; d_gene: -; j_gene: TRBJ1-1; abundance: -; CDR3aa: CASSPLSGNTEAFF; CDR3nt: TGCGCCAGCAGTCCGCTTAGTGGGAACACTGAAGCTTTCTTT
v_gene: TRBV10-2; d_gene: TRBD1; j_gene: TRBJ1-2; abundance: -; CDR3aa: CASSDLGTGDYGYTF; CDR3nt: TGCGCCAGCAGTGACCTTGGGACAGGGGACTATGGCTACACCTTC
v_gene: TRBV4-2; d_gene: -; j_gene: TRBJ1-4; abundance: -; CDR3aa: CASSQETGRRKANEKLFF; CDR3nt: TGTGCCAGCAGCCAAGAAACGGGCCGGAGGAAAGCTAATGAAAAACTGTTTTTT
v_gene: TRBV7-9; d_gene: -; j_gene: TRBJ1-1; abundance: once; CDR3aa: CASAKAPPDRLNTEAFF; CDR3nt: TGTGCCAGCGCAAAGGCCCCCCCGGACAGATTGAACACTGAAGCTTTCTTT
v_gene: TRBV4-1; d_gene: TRBD1; j_gene: TRBJ1-2; abundance: -; CDR3aa: CASSPQAPPQSYRGGGYTF; CDR3nt: TGCGCCAGCAGCCCCCAGGCACCCCCACAGAGTTACAGGGGAGGTGGCTACACCTTC
v_gene: TRBV5-1; d_gene: -; j_gene: TRBJ1-5; abundance: -; CDR3aa: CASSLSPVGNQPQHF; CDR3nt: TGCGCCAGCAGCTTAAGTCCGGTAGGGAATCAGCCCCAGCATTTT
v_gene: TRBV7-9; d_gene: -; j_gene: TRBJ2-7; abundance: -; CDR3aa: CASSPPPLAALTYEQYF; CDR3nt: TGTGCCAGCAGTCCTCCCCCCCTGGCGGCCTTAACCTACGAGCAGTACTTC
v_gene: TRBV27; d_gene: -; j_gene: TRBJ1-2; abundance: -; CDR3aa: CASSLSGTPNYGYTF; CDR3nt: TGTGCCAGCAGCCTGTCAGGGACCCCTAACTATGGCTACACCTTC
v_gene: TRBV11-2; d_gene: -; j_gene: TRBJ2-1; abundance: -; CDR3aa: CASSSNFRPGSRAREQFF; CDR3nt: TGTGCCAGCAGCTCCAATTTTCGACCGGGATCTCGGGCGAGGGAGCAGTTCTTC
v_gene: TRBV7-8; d_gene: -; j_gene: TRBJ1-2; abundance: -; CDR3aa: CASSPSLGSYTF; CDR3nt: TGTGCCAGCAGCCCTTCTCTTGGTAGCTACACCTTC
v_gene: TRBV27; d_gene: -; j_gene: TRBJ1-4; abundance: -; CDR3aa: CASKGSVGEKLFF; CDR3nt: TGTGCCAGCAAGGGGTCGGTAGGCGAAAAACTGTTTTTT
v_gene: TRBV4-1; d_gene: TRBD1; j_gene: TRBJ1-4; abundance: once; CDR3aa: CASRSIPSTGFNEKLFF; CDR3nt: TGCGCCAGCAGATCCATCCCCTCGACAGGGTTTAATGAAAAACTGTTTTTT
v_gene: TRBV6-5; d_gene: -; j_gene: TRBJ1-4; abundance: -; CDR3aa: CASINGLVPGEKLFF; CDR3nt: TGTGCCAGCATCAACGGGTTAGTCCCAGGCGAAAAACTGTTTTTT
v_gene: TRBV30; d_gene: -; j_gene: TRBJ2-3; abundance: -; CDR3aa: CAWSVTDTQYF; CDR3nt: TGTGCCTGGAGTGTAACAGATACGCAGTATTTT
v_gene: TRBV5-4; d_gene: -; j_gene: TRBJ1-3; abundance: -; CDR3aa: CATSNRRGQGNTIYF; CDR3nt: TGTGCCACCTCCAACCGACGGGGACAAGGAAACACCATATATTTT
v_gene: TRBV10-3; d_gene: TRBD2; j_gene: TRBJ2-5; abundance: -; CDR3aa: CAISPSGGHGVTQYF; CDR3nt: TGTGCCATCAGCCCTTCGGGGGGGCATGGGGTGACCCAGTACTTC
v_gene: TRBV6-5; d_gene: -; j_gene: TRBJ1-4; abundance: -; CDR3aa: CASRAGVATNEKLFF; CDR3nt: TGTGCCAGCAGGGCAGGGGTAGCGACTAATGAAAAACTGTTTTTT
v_gene: TRBV6-6; d_gene: -; j_gene: TRBJ1-3; abundance: -; CDR3aa: CASSSGSHSVGNTIYF; CDR3nt: TGTGCCAGCAGCTCAGGGAGCCACAGCGTAGGAAACACCATATATTTT
v_gene: TRBV18; d_gene: -; j_gene: TRBJ2-7; abundance: -; CDR3aa: CASSPRTESSYEQYF; CDR3nt: TGTGCCAGCTCACCGCGGACGGAGAGCTCCTACGAGCAGTACTTC
v_gene: TRBV3-1/TRBV3-2; d_gene: -; j_gene: TRBJ1-2; abundance: -; CDR3aa: CASSALEGHGYTF; CDR3nt: TGTGCCAGCAGCGCCCTAGAAGGCCATGGCTACACCTTC
v_gene: TRBV15; d_gene: -; j_gene: TRBJ2-3; abundance: few; CDR3aa: CATSRSGSGTDTQYF; CDR3nt: TGTGCCACCAGCAGAAGCGGTTCCGGCACAGATACGCAGTATTTT
v_gene: TRBV7-9; d_gene: -; j_gene: TRBJ1-2; abundance: -; CDR3aa: CASSLEGVRYGYTF; CDR3nt: TGTGCCAGCAGCTTAGAGGGGGTACGCTATGGCTACACCTTC
v_gene: TRBV5-1; d_gene: TRBD1; j_gene: TRBJ1-2; abundance: -; CDR3aa: CASSSPGQGTGYTF; CDR3nt: TGCGCCAGCAGCTCCCCGGGACAGGGTACTGGCTACACCTTC
v_gene: TRBV19; d_gene: -; j_gene: TRBJ2-7; abundance: -; CDR3aa: CASSIPGLAYEQYF; CDR3nt: TGTGCCAGTAGTATCCCGGGACTGGCCTACGAGCAGTACTTC
v_gene: TRBV20-1; d_gene: -; j_gene: TRBJ2-7; abundance: -; CDR3aa: CSAGSSYEQYF; CDR3nt: TGCAGTGCTGGGTCATCTTACGAGCAGTACTTC
v_gene: TRBV4-3; d_gene: TRBD2; j_gene: TRBJ2-2; abundance: -; CDR3aa: CASSQDLRGLLNTGELFF; CDR3nt: TGCGCCAGCAGCCAAGACTTAAGGGGACTATTAAACACCGGGGAGCTGTTTTTT
v_gene: TRBV6-2/TRBV6-3; d_gene: -; j_gene: TRBJ2-2; abundance: -; CDR3aa: CASSYSRASTGELFF; CDR3nt: TGTGCCAGCAGTTACTCCCGGGCTTCGACAGGGGAGCTGTTTTTT
v_gene: TRBV7-2; d_gene: -; j_gene: TRBJ2-1; abundance: -; CDR3aa: CASTSMGGGPAEQFF; CDR3nt: TGTGCCAGCACCTCCATGGGGGGGGGCCCCGCTGAGCAGTTCTTC
v_gene: TRBV4-3; d_gene: -; j_gene: TRBJ1-6; abundance: -; CDR3aa: CASSPTTGSPLHF; CDR3nt: TGCGCCAGCAGCCCGACGACGGGTTCACCCCTCCACTTT
v_gene: TRBV12-3/TRBV12-4; d_gene: TRBD2; j_gene: TRBJ2-1; abundance: -; CDR3aa: CASRPSSGAETVF; CDR3nt: TGTGCCAGCAGGCCGTCGAGCGGGGCAGAAACTGTCTTC
v_gene: TRBV5-1; d_gene: -; j_gene: TRBJ1-5; abundance: -; CDR3aa: CASSFDRNQPQHF; CDR3nt: TGCGCCAGCAGCTTCGACAGAAATCAGCCCCAGCATTTT
v_gene: TRBV6-5; d_gene: TRBD1; j_gene: TRBJ2-7; abundance: -; CDR3aa: CASSEGQGRYF; CDR3nt: TGTGCCAGCAGCGAGGGACAGGGACGGTACTTC
v_gene: TRBV30; d_gene: -; j_gene: TRBJ2-1; abundance: -; CDR3aa: CAWEDWGRQDYNEQFF; CDR3nt: TGTGCCTGGGAGGATTGGGGGCGCCAAGATTACAATGAGCAGTTCTTC
v_gene: TRBV5-6; d_gene: TRBD1; j_gene: TRBJ1-4; abundance: -; CDR3aa: CASSPPRGQAGGLFF; CDR3nt: TGTGCCAGCAGCCCTCCGAGGGGACAGGCCGGCGGACTGTTTTTT
v_gene: TRBV30; d_gene: -; j_gene: TRBJ2-7; abundance: -; CDR3aa: CAYEQQRKSYEQYF; CDR3nt: TGTGCCTACGAACAGCAGAGAAAGTCCTACGAGCAGTACTTC